These 27 T cell receptor beta chains share one sample of origin, sequenced in a study of cytomegalovirus exposure and HLA in healthy donors. Primers for the PCR totalled 60 Vbeta and 13 Jbeta. Generated by immunoSEQ multiplex PCR, the TCRdb table keeps only in-frame clones and is missing some. The repertoire holds 130,000 to 150,000 clones, with about four fifths as singletons. The specimen sequenced was PBMCs. Every receptor here comes from a man aged 35 to 55 in good health and CMV-seropositive.

The CDR3 DNA is TGTGCCACCAGCCACCGGGGAGCTAACTATGGCTACACCTTC. Residues: CATSHRGANYGYTF. The chain joins TRBV15 to TRBJ1-2; D uncertain. CDR1 and CDR2 from the germline V gene are LNHNV and YYDKDF (reference sequence). The CDR3 covers 14 residues. Trimming took off 5 bases at V and 0 bases at J, with 10 bases between the two ends.

As concerns this clone: This sample includes further DNA sequences coding for the same CDR3. V usage is TRBV7-9 and J usage is TRBJ2-7, with 10 bases aligning to TRBD2. The CDR3 loop spans 15 amino acids. CDR1 and CDR2 (germline): SEHNR, FQNEAQ (reference sequence). Trimming removed 2 bases from V and 2 bases from J; junction bases left unmatched: 3. The CDR3 nucleotides are TGTGCCAGCAGCTTATTAGCGGGAGGTCCCTACGAGCAGTACTTC. Translated, it gives CASSLLAGGPYEQYF.

This clone was found a few times. The chain employs TRBV7-9 and TRBJ2-2, with D possibly matching TRBD2 (5 bases). The CDR3 consists of 14 residues. The V end lost 6 bases, the J end lost 6 bases, and 14 bases lay between the germline ends. Germline lookup yields CDR1 SEHNR and CDR2 FQNEAQ (reference sequence). The CDR3 nucleotides are TGTGCCAGCAGATATCATGAGGGCCCCGGGGAGCTGTTTTTT. This translates into CASRYHEGPGELFF.

Here the CDR3 DNA reads TGTGCCAGCAGCTTAGGATGGGACAGAAGAGGAACTGAAGCTTTCTTT. Protein: CASSLGWDRRGTEAFF. This chain uses TRBV7-6 with TRBJ1-1; 7 bases are a match to TRBD1. V trimming: 1 base; J trimming: 5 bases; junction bases outside the gene matches: 10. The CDR3 runs to 16 residues. Looked up from germline, CDR1 is SGHVS and CDR2 is FNYEAQ. The variable domain in full, with the rest retrieved from reference TRBV7-6 and TRBJ1-1, is GAGVSQSPRYKVTKRGQDVALRCDPISGHVSLYWYRQALGQGPEFLTYFNYEAQQDKSGLPNDRFSAERPEGSISTLTIQRTEQRDSAMYRCASSLGWDRRGTEAFFGQGTRLTVV.

The rearrangement links TRBV14 to TRBJ2-1; possible D gene TRBD2, 6 bases. Between the trimmed V and J ends, which lost 4 bases and 4 bases, there was a span of 11 bases. CDR1 SGHDN and CDR2 FVKESK come from the germline V gene. CDR3 length: 14 residues. The CDR3 bases are TGTGCCAGCAGCCTATGGAGGGAATACAATGAGCAGTTCTTC. Translation: CASSLWREYNEQFF.

V usage is TRBV2 and J usage is TRBJ1-2; 7 bases are a match to TRBD1. The ends lost 7 bases at V and 4 bases at J; junction bases unmatched: 12. Germline V gene lookup returns CDR1 SNHLY and CDR2 FYNNEI. The CDR3 runs to 15 residues. CDR3 in amino acids: CASNLQGTDLYGYTF. The DNA of the CDR3 is TGTGCCAGCAATTTACAGGGGACCGATCTCTATGGCTACACCTTC.

The chain uses TRBV7-3 and TRBJ1-2; D not certain. Germline values: CDR1 SGHTA, CDR2 FQGTGA. Trimming shortened V by 2 bases and J by 3 bases, and 13 bases separated the two germline ends. The CDR3 totals 15 residues. CDR3 in DNA: TGTGCCAGCAGCTTATCGGGAGCCCGGGACTATGGCTACACCTTC. Translating gives CASSLSGARDYGYTF.

The chain links TRBV14 to TRBJ2-1; D perhaps matches TRBD2 (5 bases). V lost 4 bases to trimming and J lost 3 bases, with 7 bases between them. Germline V gene data show CDR1 as SGHDN and CDR2 as FVKESK. The CDR3 is made up of 13 amino acids. CDR3 bases: TGTGCCAGCAGCCTCACTAGCTACAATGAGCAGTTCTTC. Encoded protein: CASSLTSYNEQFF. Full variable domain (remainder filled in from reference TRBV14 and TRBJ2-1): EAGVTQFPSHSVIEKGQTVTLRCDPISGHDNLYWYRRVMGKEIKFLLHFVKESKQDESGMPNNRFLAERTGGTYSTLKVQPAELEDSGVYFCASSLTSYNEQFFGPGTRLTVL.

The gene calls are TRBV5-1 and TRBJ1-2, with TRBD1 matching 8 bases. This CDR3 is built from 11 residues. Germline trimming cut 9 bases from V and 8 bases from J; bases unmatched to any gene: 6. The V gene's germline CDR1 is SGHRS and CDR2 YFSETQ. The CDR3 region is CANDRDRGYTF. The CDR3 region has the DNA TGCGCCAACGATAGGGACAGGGGCTACACCTTC.

The chain is built from TRBV10-1 and TRBJ2-7, with 8 bases fitting TRBD1. Per the germline V gene, CDR1 is WNHNN and CDR2 is SYGVQD (reference sequence). Trimming took 6 bases from V and 11 from J; bases not matched to a gene: 12. CDR3 length: 13 amino acids. CDR3 bases: TGCGCCAGCAGCGAAGGACAGGGATTAGAGAAGTACTTC. Encoded protein: CASSEGQGLEKYF.

V gene TRBV9 combines with J gene TRBJ1-5, with 7 positions matching TRBD1. Germline lookup yields CDR1 SGDLS and CDR2 YYNGEE. The CDR3 totals 15 residues. V trimming: 2 bases; J trimming: 3 bases; junction bases outside the gene matches: 5. The CDR3 reads CASSVGTATNQPQHF. The CDR3 DNA sequence: TGTGCCAGCAGCGTTGGGACAGCTACCAATCAGCCCCAGCATTTT.

V gene TRBV14 combines with J gene TRBJ2-5; 8 nucleotides match TRBD1. The last part of the DNA fits TRBJ2-7 better; the J call may be wrong. The CDR3 extends over 17 amino acids. Germline V gives CDR1 SGHDN, CDR2 FVKESK. The CDR3 is CASSQRVRDRTSYEQYF. In DNA form, the CDR3 reads TGTGCCAGCAGCCAACGTGTCCGGGACAGGACCTCCTACGAGCAGTACTTC.

The genes are TRBV9 and TRBJ1-2; possibly TRBD1 for D (6 bases). V was clipped by 3 bases and J by 3 bases, with 15 bases between them. From germline, CDR1 is SGDLS and CDR2 YYNGEE. The CDR3 has 15 amino acids. CDR3 nucleotides: TGTGCCAGCAGCGGCCGGCTGGGGGGGCACTATGGCTACACCTTC. It is translated as CASSGRLGGHYGYTF.

This chain joins TRBV2 and TRBJ1-3; no clear D gene. This CDR3 comprises 14 residues. The V end was cut by 2 bases, the J end by 2 bases, with 7 bases between. Germline CDR1 reads SNHLY; CDR2 reads FYNNEI. CDR3 sequence (DNA): TGTGCCAGCAGTGAATCCGAGGCTGGAAACACCATATATTTT. Encoded protein: CASSESEAGNTIYF.

The chain joins TRBV14 to TRBJ1-1, with a weak D call TRBD1 (5 bases). CDR3 length: 15 residues. In germline, CDR1 is SGHDN, CDR2 FVKESK. The ends were cut back, 4 bases at V and 1 base at J, with 13 bases in the middle. The CDR3 DNA follows: TGTGCCAGCAGCCCCCTCGGAGGGGAGAACACTGAAGCTTTCTTT. Its protein product is CASSPLGGENTEAFF.

The chain employs TRBV6-1 and TRBJ2-5; D is unresolved. Germline V CDR1 and CDR2: MNHNS, SASEGT. CDR3 size: 13 residues. Trimming removed 7 bases from V and 2 bases from J, with 11 bases in between. The CDR3 spells CASTRQHQETQYF. Here the CDR3 DNA reads TGTGCCAGCACTAGGCAGCATCAAGAGACCCAGTACTTC.

This CDR3 reads CASKRGETFEQYF. The CDR3 DNA reads TGTGCCAGCAAGCGGGGGGAAACCTTCGAGCAGTACTTC. This chain uses TRBV2 with TRBJ2-7; 9 nucleotides align to TRBD2. V was clipped by 7 bases and J by 6 bases; unmatched bases: 7. The CDR3 is made up of 13 amino acids. From germline, CDR1 is SNHLY and CDR2 FYNNEI.

V and J are TRBV30 and TRBJ2-1; 9 bases fit TRBD2. The V and J ends lost 1 base and 5 bases, in that order; junction bases with no gene match: 9. The CDR3 is made up of 16 amino acids. Germline V lookup: CDR1 GTSNPN, CDR2 SVGIG (reference sequence). In DNA, the CDR3 is TGTGCCTGGAGTGGACTTGGCGGGAGGGCTGACAATGAGCAGTTCTTC. Translating gives CAWSGLGGRADNEQFF. Using reference TRBV30 and TRBJ2-1 for the parts outside the CDR3, the full variable domain is SQTIHQWPATLVQPVGSPLSLECTVEGTSNPNLYWYRQAAGRGLQLLFYSVGIGQISSEVPQNLSASRPQDRQFILSSKKLLLSDSGFYLCAWSGLGGRADNEQFFGPGTRLTVL.

The genes are TRBV19 and TRBJ2-5; 7 bases fit TRBD2. The V gene's germline CDR1 is LNHDA and CDR2 SQIVND (reference sequence). This CDR3 is built from 14 residues. Losses at the gene ends were 3 bases for V and 3 bases for J; bases not matched to a gene: 4. The CDR3 region has the DNA TGTGCCAGTAGTATTAACGGGGGGAAAGAGACCCAGTACTTC. Translating gives CASSINGGKETQYF.

CDR3 in amino acids: CASSLGTTYNEQFF. The CDR3 bases are TGCGCCAGCAGCTTGGGGACAACTTACAATGAGCAGTTCTTC. The rearrangement joins TRBV5-1 to TRBJ2-1, with D maybe TRBD1 (5 bases). Looked up from germline, CDR1 is SGHRS and CDR2 is YFSETQ. CDR3 size: 14 residues. V was trimmed by 0 bases and J by 4 bases, leaving 8 bases between them.

The chain carries TRBV7-2 and TRBJ2-7, with D unresolved. Germline V gene sequence: CDR1 SGHTA, CDR2 FQGNSA. The CDR3 sequence is 15 residues long. V shed 6 bases and J shed 4 bases, with 19 bases lying between them. CDR3: CASRGSRQSKYEQYF. The CDR3 bases are TGTGCCAGCAGAGGATCGCGGCAATCAAAGTACGAGCAGTACTTC.

This chain uses TRBV14 with TRBJ1-1, with unresolved D. CDR1 is SGHDN and CDR2 is FVKESK in the germline V gene. Trimming pared 1 base from V and 3 bases from J, leaving 9 bases between. The CDR3 runs 14 residues. CDR3 nucleotide sequence: TGTGCCAGCAGCCAAGTCGGGTACTACACTGAAGCTTTCTTT. Residues: CASSQVGYYTEAFF.

The chain couples TRBV7-9 to TRBJ1-2, with TRBD1 matching 9 bases. V trimming: 0 bases; J trimming: 4 bases; junction bases outside the gene matches: 12. Germline V gene lookup returns CDR1 SEHNR and CDR2 FQNEAQ (reference sequence). This CDR3 region has 18 residues. The CDR3 nucleotides read TGTGCCAGCAGCTTAGCGGGGACAGGGTTAGAACGGGTCTATGGCTACACCTTC. Protein sequence: CASSLAGTGLERVYGYTF.

The V gene is TRBV5-1, the J gene TRBJ2-5; 7 nucleotides match TRBD2. This CDR3 contains 15 residues. The germline gives CDR1 SGHRS, CDR2 YFSETQ. Germline trimming cut 0 bases from V and 4 bases from J; bases unmatched to any gene: 6. CDR3 coding DNA: TGCGCCAGCAGCTTGGCCCCGGCGGGAGTAGAGACCCAGTACTTC. Its translation is CASSLAPAGVETQYF.

This sequence joins TRBV5-1 and TRBJ2-7; 8 nucleotides align to TRBD2. V dropped 1 base and J dropped 3; count of bases not matched to a gene: 6. The CDR3 has 15 amino acids. CDR1 and CDR2 from the germline V gene are SGHRS and YFSETQ. CDR3 region: CASSLPSGGGYEQYF. Written as DNA, the CDR3 is TGCGCCAGCAGCTTGCCCAGCGGGGGTGGCTACGAGCAGTACTTC. Filled out from reference TRBV5-1 and TRBJ2-7, the complete variable domain reads KAGVTQTPRYLIKTRGQQVTLSCSPISGHRSVSWYQQTPGQGLQFLFEYFSETQRNKGNFPGRFSGRQFSNSRSEMNVSTLELGDSALYLCASSLPSGGGYEQYFGPGTRLTVT.

CDR3 in DNA: TGTGCCAGTCGACAGAAGTATGCAACTAATGAAAAACTGTTTTTT. Translating gives CASRQKYATNEKLFF. The chain couples TRBV6-6 to TRBJ1-4; possible D gene TRBD1, 5 bases. The germline V gene has CDR1 MNHNY and CDR2 SVGAGI (reference sequence). V was shortened by 9 bases and J by 0 bases, with 14 bases between the two germline ends. This CDR3 is 15 amino acids long.

V usage is TRBV25-1 and J usage is TRBJ1-5; no clear D gene. Germline loops: CDR1 MGHDK, CDR2 SYGVNS. Trimming left V 8 bases short and J 4 bases short, with 12 bases between. The CDR3 length is 13 residues. The CDR3 protein is CASAAGGNQPQHF. Written as DNA, the CDR3 is TGTGCCAGCGCCGCCGGAGGTAATCAGCCCCAGCATTTT.